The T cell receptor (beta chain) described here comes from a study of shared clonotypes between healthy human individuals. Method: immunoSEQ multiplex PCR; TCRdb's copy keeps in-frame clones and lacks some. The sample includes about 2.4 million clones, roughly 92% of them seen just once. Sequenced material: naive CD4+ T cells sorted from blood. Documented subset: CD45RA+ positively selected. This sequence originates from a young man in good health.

This CDR3 reads CASSQGLAGDTQYF. CDR3 nucleotides: TGCGCCAGCAGCCAAGGACTAGCTGGAGATACGCAGTATTTT. V and J are TRBV4-1 and TRBJ2-3; 7 nucleotides match TRBD2. Germline loops: CDR1 MGHRA, CDR2 YSYEKL. The length of the CDR3 is 14 residues. With 1 base clipped from V and 5 bases from J, the junction kept 3 bases outside the gene matches.